The sequence of this TCR beta chain was determined in a study of cytomegalovirus exposure and HLA in healthy donors. PCR involved 60 Vbeta and 13 Jbeta primers. Only in-frame clones appear in the TCRdb table, and some are missing; sequencing was by immunoSEQ multiplex PCR. The table records 100,000 or so clones, around 79% of them present only once. The CDR3 spans 15 residues. CDR1 SGHRS and CDR2 YFSETQ come from the germline V gene. Trimming cost V 4 bases and J 2 bases; bases outside gene matches: 7. Sequencing was carried out using PBMCs. The chain couples TRBV5-1 to TRBJ2-7, with 9 nucleotides matching TRBD1. The sequence was obtained from a male donor in good health and CMV-seropositive. CDR3 sequence: CASSPRTGVAYEQYF. CDR3 bases: TGCGCCAGCAGCCCTAGGACAGGGGTCGCCTACGAGCAGTACTTC.